The clone carrying this T cell receptor beta chain was detected ten times or more. The entry originates in a study of CD8+CD57+ T cells in acquired aplastic anemia. TCR beta VDJ and CDR3 were profiled, and genomic DNA was the template. MiXCR, run by TCRdb on the reads, gives a single entry per CDR3 protein. The profile shows about 180,000 distinct CDR3 sequences, roughly half of them singletons. Flow cytometry had shown expanded CD8+CD57+ cells in the patients chosen for sequencing. CDR1 is SGHTA and CDR2 is FQGNSA in the germline V gene. The CDR3 loop spans 13 amino acids. V lost 5 bases and J 12 bases, leaving 19 bases between the germline ends.

The sequence derives from a human donor with aplastic anemia. The rearrangement joins TRBV7-2 to TRBJ1-1; D call uncertain. Sequencing was done on a sample of sorted CD4+, CD8+, or CD8+CD57+ T cells (not recorded which) from PBMCs. The CDR3 sequence: CASSPGFRETPFF. CDR3 sequence (DNA): TGTGCCAGCAGCCCGGGATTCCGGGAGACTCCTTTCTTT.